This entry lists 4 T cell receptor beta chains sequenced from one sample in a study of blood T cells in healthy people across ages. The use of a sample-barcoded 5' primer and a J-beta primer mix characterized a second PCR of about 7 to 12 cycles. MiXCR was run by TCRdb on the 5' RACE reads, yielding one entry per CDR3 protein. The sample lists about 640,000 distinct CDR3 sequences, 35% to 50% occurring once. Sequencing was performed on blood. The receptors come from a man aged 80 or over in good health.

This clonotype was recorded a few times. V gene TRBV20-1 combines with J gene TRBJ2-7; 7 bases are shared with TRBD2. CDR3 length: 16 amino acids. Germline lookup yields CDR1 DFQATT and CDR2 SNEGSKA (reference sequence). Unmatched junction bases numbered 13, after V lost 3 bases and J lost 2 bases. The CDR3 nucleotides are TGCAGTGCTAGGTACCCTAGCGGACGTACACCCTACGAGCAGTACTTC. Its protein is CSARYPSGRTPYEQYF.

This sequence joins TRBV6-2 or TRBV6-3 and TRBJ1-2; the D is unclear. The V and J ends lost 4 bases and 6 bases respectively, with 9 bases between them. This CDR3 is 12 amino acids long. CDR1 and CDR2 (germline): MNHEY, SVGEGT. CDR3 residues: CASSWRDHGYTF. In nucleotides, the CDR3 is TGTGCCAGCAGTTGGAGGGATCATGGCTACACCTTC.

In this sample, this clonotype turned up a few times. The chain combines TRBV30 with TRBJ2-5, with D uncertain. The CDR3 has 14 amino acids. With 2 bases removed from V and 4 bases from J, the gap between germline ends came to 14 bases. Per germline, CDR1 GTSNPN and CDR2 SVGIG (reference sequence). For the CDR3, the DNA is TGTGCCTGGAGTAGTTTGGCCGGTGGAGAGACCCAGTACTTC. It yields the protein CAWSSLAGGETQYF.

Here the CDR3 reads CASSFQRGVDTQYF. CDR3 nucleotides: TGTGCCAGCAGTTTTCAGCGGGGGGTGGATACGCAGTATTTT. This sequence joins TRBV12-3 or TRBV12-4 and TRBJ2-3, with 9 bases lining up with TRBD2. Trimming took 3 bases from V and 6 from J; bases not matched to a gene: 4. The CDR3 runs to 14 residues.